The 20 T cell receptor beta chains presented below share a single source sample, sequenced in a study of cytomegalovirus exposure and HLA in healthy donors. With 60 Vbeta and 13 Jbeta primers, the PCR was carried out. Measured with immunoSEQ multiplex PCR; TCRdb has only the in-frame clones, and not every one. Here the sample spans 110,000 or so clones, roughly 67% being singletons. Specimen: PBMCs. The source is a man between 35 and 55 years old in good health and CMV-seronegative.

The chain recombines TRBV19 with TRBJ1-4, with D hard to call. The CDR3 runs 14 residues. The V end lost 5 bases, the J end lost 9 bases, and 16 bases lay between the germline ends. The V gene's germline CDR1 is LNHDA and CDR2 SQIVND (reference sequence). In DNA, the CDR3 is TGTGCCAGTAGTTTCCGGCAGGCGGGGAAAAAACTGTTTTTT. Encoded protein: CASSFRQAGKKLFF. The entire variable domain, with the rest obtained from reference TRBV19 and TRBJ1-4, is as follows: DGGITQSPKYLFRKEGQNVTLSCEQNLNHDAMYWYRQDPGQGLRLIYYSQIVNDFQKGDIAEGYSVSREKKESFPLTVTSAQKNPTAFYLCASSFRQAGKKLFFGSGTQLSVL.

The chain links TRBV25-1 to TRBJ2-5; TRBD2 matches at 8 bases. This CDR3 has 12 amino acids. J gave up 5 bases and V 8 bases, and 4 bases lay outside the gene matches. CDR1 and CDR2 (germline): MGHDK, SYGVNS. This CDR3 is CASRGGKETQYF. The CDR3 DNA reads TGTGCCAGCCGGGGGGGGAAGGAGACCCAGTACTTC.

The chain couples TRBV28 to TRBJ1-1, with TRBD1 identical over 9 bases. The CDR3 is 17 residues long. Unmatched junction bases numbered 12, after V lost 3 bases and J lost 4 bases. Germline CDR1 reads MDHEN; CDR2 reads SYDVKM. The CDR3 protein is CASSFLGGDREGTEAFF. CDR3 nucleotide sequence: TGTGCCAGCAGTTTTCTCGGCGGGGACAGGGAGGGCACTGAAGCTTTCTTT. Based on the CDR3 plus reference TRBV28 and TRBJ1-1, the full variable domain is DVKVTQSSRYLVKRTGEKVFLECVQDMDHENMFWYRQDPGLGLRLIYFSYDVKMKEKGDIPEGYSVSREKKERFSLILESASTNQTSMYLCASSFLGGDREGTEAFFGQGTRLTVV.

The chain recombines TRBV2 with TRBJ2-7, with 16 nucleotides matching TRBD2. The length of the CDR3 is 15 residues. Looked up from germline, CDR1 is SNHLY and CDR2 is FYNNEI. V shed 3 bases, J shed 11 bases, and the junction held 7 bases outside the gene matches. In DNA, the CDR3 is TGTGCCAGCAGTGACCCGGGACTAGCGGGGGGGCAAGAGTACTTC. It yields the protein CASSDPGLAGGQEYF.

The chain has TRBV19 and TRBJ1-5; 9 bases align to TRBD1. Germline V gene sequence: CDR1 LNHDA, CDR2 SQIVND (reference sequence). The CDR3 has 15 residues. Trimming removed 5 bases from V and 4 bases from J; junction bases left unmatched: 6. This chain's CDR3 is CASSGTGYPNQPQHF. CDR3 bases: TGTGCCAGTAGTGGGACAGGGTACCCTAATCAGCCCCAGCATTTT.

The chain employs TRBV5-4 and TRBJ2-7; 8 bases are a match to TRBD1. Germline loops: CDR1 SGHNT, CDR2 YYREEE (reference sequence). This CDR3 contains 14 residues. The J segment lost 4 bases and the V segment lost 2 bases, leaving 5 bases of the junction unmatched. The CDR3 DNA is TGTGCCAGCAGCTTAGGGACAGGTCCGTACGAGCAGTACTTC. This translates into CASSLGTGPYEQYF.

DNA of the CDR3: TGCGCCAGCAGCTTGAGTACCACGGACTATGGCTACACCTTC. This translates into CASSLSTTDYGYTF. V and J are TRBV5-1 and TRBJ1-2; unclear D gene. Trimming pared 1 base from V and 3 bases from J, leaving 10 bases between. The CDR3 sequence is 14 residues long. CDR1 SGHRS and CDR2 YFSETQ come from the germline V gene.

V is TRBV7-2 and J is TRBJ2-1; 8 nucleotides align to TRBD2. Looked up from germline, CDR1 is SGHTA and CDR2 is FQGNSA. Unmatched junction bases numbered 13, after V lost 8 bases and J lost 10 bases. This CDR3 has 14 residues. DNA of the CDR3: TGTGCCAGCGCCCCCGGGGGGGGAGGGAGGGAGCAGTTCTTC. Translation: CASAPGGGGREQFF.

This clone was counted only a few times. CDR3 amino acids: CASRSTGSNQPQHF. The CDR3 DNA is TGTGCCAGCAGGTCGACAGGGAGTAATCAGCCCCAGCATTTT. The chain joins TRBV28 to TRBJ1-5; 7 bases are a match to TRBD1. The germline V gene encodes CDR1 MDHEN and CDR2 SYDVKM. The CDR3 runs to 14 residues. Trimming took 6 bases from V and 4 from J; bases not matched to a gene: 6.

This chain connects TRBV6-5 to TRBJ2-1; 11 positions match TRBD1. The V gene's germline CDR1 is MNHEY and CDR2 SVGAGI. The CDR3 runs to 13 residues. V shed 6 bases, J shed 10 bases, and the junction held 5 bases outside the gene matches. The CDR3 spells CASRGQGEGEQFF. Written as DNA, the CDR3 is TGTGCCAGCAGGGGACAGGGGGAGGGAGAGCAGTTCTTC.

The rearrangement links TRBV7-2 to TRBJ1-1, with unresolved D. V was pared by 5 bases and J by 0 bases, with 13 bases between. Germline assignment: CDR1 SGHTA and CDR2 FQGNSA. The CDR3 runs to 15 residues. The CDR3 nucleotides are TGTGCCAGCAGCCCCCGACTGACCATGAACACTGAAGCTTTCTTT. Protein: CASSPRLTMNTEAFF.

The chain combines TRBV7-8 with TRBJ1-4, with 11 positions matching TRBD1. Germline V CDR1 and CDR2: SGHVS, FQNEAQ. Trimming took 5 bases from V and 3 from J; bases not matched to a gene: 8. The CDR3 runs to 17 residues. CDR3 coding DNA: TGTGCCAGCAGCGCGGGACAGGGGGGTACGGCTAATGAAAAACTGTTTTTT. Translated, it gives CASSAGQGGTANEKLFF.

CDR3 nucleotides: TGTGCCAGCAGGAGAGCCTCAGGGATCGACGAGCAGTACTTC. This sequence encodes CASRRASGIDEQYF. The V gene is TRBV5-4, the J gene TRBJ2-7, with D possibly matching TRBD1 (5 bases). The CDR3 is 14 residues long. Looked up from germline, CDR1 is SGHNT and CDR2 is YYREEE (reference sequence). Deletions cut 5 bases from V and 5 bases from J, with 17 bases between.

This clone appeared once. V gene TRBV27 combines with J gene TRBJ2-1; D perhaps matches TRBD1 (6 bases). Germline V gives CDR1 MNHEY, CDR2 SMNVEV (reference sequence). V was pared by 8 bases and J by 1 base, with 9 bases between. This CDR3 region has 13 residues. The CDR3 sequence is CASSQGSYNEQFF. As DNA, the CDR3 is TGTGCCAGCTCACAGGGATCCTACAATGAGCAGTTCTTC.

The J gene is TRBJ1-2, the V gene TRBV7-3; 7 bases agree with TRBD1. With V trimmed by 4 bases and J by 6 bases, 11 bases remained unmatched. The CDR3 covers 15 residues. Germline CDR1 is SGHTA and CDR2 is FQGTGA. In nucleotides, the CDR3 is TGTGCCAGCAGCTCGGAGGGGGCGAACATACATGGCTACACCTTC. As protein: CASSSEGANIHGYTF.

J is TRBJ2-3 and V is TRBV9; 14 positions match TRBD2. Germline-derived CDR1 and CDR2 are SGDLS and YYNGEE. This CDR3 has 17 residues. The J segment lost 4 bases and the V segment lost 4 bases, leaving 8 bases of the junction unmatched. The CDR3 region has the DNA TGTGCCAGCAGCTCTGGGACTAGCGGGGGTCGCGCAGATACGCAGTATTTT. Translation gives CASSSGTSGGRADTQYF.

This clone occurred a few times. This rearrangement joins TRBV19 to TRBJ1-4, with D uncertain. The germline CDR1 and CDR2 sequences are LNHDA and SQIVND (reference sequence). Trimming took off 8 bases at V and 13 bases at J, with 26 bases between the two ends. The CDR3 totals 15 residues. The CDR3 sequence: CASSSGAASLAGLFF. DNA of the CDR3: TGTGCCAGTTCGTCCGGCGCTGCCAGCCTAGCGGGACTGTTTTTT.

J is TRBJ2-7 and V is TRBV2; D might be TRBD2 (6 bases). The ends were cut back, 7 bases at V and 3 bases at J, with 13 bases in the middle. Germline V CDR1 and CDR2: SNHLY, FYNNEI. This CDR3 is built from 13 residues. The CDR3 loop reads CASKLGLYYEQYF. The CDR3 coding sequence is TGTGCCAGCAAACTAGGACTATACTACGAGCAGTACTTC. Variable domain in full (rest from reference TRBV2 and TRBJ2-7): EPEVTQTPSHQVTQMGQEVILRCVPISNHLYFYWYRQILGQKVEFLVSFYNNEISEKSEIFDDQFSVERPDGSNFTLKIRSTKLEDSAMYFCASKLGLYYEQYFGPGTRLTVT.

Only one count was recorded for this clone. The chain links TRBV7-9 to TRBJ2-7; TRBD2 might be the D (6 bases). Germline V gives CDR1 SEHNR, CDR2 FQNEAQ (reference sequence). V shed 1 base and J shed 6 bases, with 16 bases lying between them. The CDR3 is 15 residues long. The CDR3 coding sequence is TGTGCCAGCAGCTTAGAACCCAGGACTACCGCCGAGCAGTACTTC. The encoded protein is CASSLEPRTTAEQYF.

The chain recombines TRBV7-9 with TRBJ1-6, with D possibly matching TRBD1 (5 bases). V gave up 4 bases and J gave up 10 bases, with 17 bases separating them. In germline, CDR1 is SEHNR, CDR2 FQNEAQ (reference sequence). The CDR3 is made up of 15 amino acids. CDR3 region: CASSSDTTGESPLHF. In DNA, the CDR3 is TGTGCCAGCAGCTCAGACACTACAGGTGAATCACCCCTCCACTTT. Combining the CDR3 with reference TRBV7-9 and TRBJ1-6 gives the whole variable domain DTGVSQNPRHKITKRGQNVTFRCDPISEHNRLYWYRQTLGQGPEFLTYFQNEAQLEKSRLLSDRFSAERPKGSFSTLEIQRTEQGDSAMYLCASSSDTTGESPLHFGNGTRLTVT.